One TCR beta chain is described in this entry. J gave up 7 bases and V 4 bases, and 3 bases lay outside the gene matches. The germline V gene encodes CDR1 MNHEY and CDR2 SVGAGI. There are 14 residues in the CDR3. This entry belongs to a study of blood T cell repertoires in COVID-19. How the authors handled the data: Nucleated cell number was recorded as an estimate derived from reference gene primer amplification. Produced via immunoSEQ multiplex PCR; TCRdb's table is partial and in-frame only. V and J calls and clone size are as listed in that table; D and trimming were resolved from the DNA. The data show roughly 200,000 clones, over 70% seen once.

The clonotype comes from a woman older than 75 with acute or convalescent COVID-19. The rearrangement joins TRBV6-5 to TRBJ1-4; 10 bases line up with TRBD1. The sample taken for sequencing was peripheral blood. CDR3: CASSSGQGIEKLFF. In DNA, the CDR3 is TGTGCCAGCAGTTCGGGACAGGGGATTGAAAAACTGTTTTTT.